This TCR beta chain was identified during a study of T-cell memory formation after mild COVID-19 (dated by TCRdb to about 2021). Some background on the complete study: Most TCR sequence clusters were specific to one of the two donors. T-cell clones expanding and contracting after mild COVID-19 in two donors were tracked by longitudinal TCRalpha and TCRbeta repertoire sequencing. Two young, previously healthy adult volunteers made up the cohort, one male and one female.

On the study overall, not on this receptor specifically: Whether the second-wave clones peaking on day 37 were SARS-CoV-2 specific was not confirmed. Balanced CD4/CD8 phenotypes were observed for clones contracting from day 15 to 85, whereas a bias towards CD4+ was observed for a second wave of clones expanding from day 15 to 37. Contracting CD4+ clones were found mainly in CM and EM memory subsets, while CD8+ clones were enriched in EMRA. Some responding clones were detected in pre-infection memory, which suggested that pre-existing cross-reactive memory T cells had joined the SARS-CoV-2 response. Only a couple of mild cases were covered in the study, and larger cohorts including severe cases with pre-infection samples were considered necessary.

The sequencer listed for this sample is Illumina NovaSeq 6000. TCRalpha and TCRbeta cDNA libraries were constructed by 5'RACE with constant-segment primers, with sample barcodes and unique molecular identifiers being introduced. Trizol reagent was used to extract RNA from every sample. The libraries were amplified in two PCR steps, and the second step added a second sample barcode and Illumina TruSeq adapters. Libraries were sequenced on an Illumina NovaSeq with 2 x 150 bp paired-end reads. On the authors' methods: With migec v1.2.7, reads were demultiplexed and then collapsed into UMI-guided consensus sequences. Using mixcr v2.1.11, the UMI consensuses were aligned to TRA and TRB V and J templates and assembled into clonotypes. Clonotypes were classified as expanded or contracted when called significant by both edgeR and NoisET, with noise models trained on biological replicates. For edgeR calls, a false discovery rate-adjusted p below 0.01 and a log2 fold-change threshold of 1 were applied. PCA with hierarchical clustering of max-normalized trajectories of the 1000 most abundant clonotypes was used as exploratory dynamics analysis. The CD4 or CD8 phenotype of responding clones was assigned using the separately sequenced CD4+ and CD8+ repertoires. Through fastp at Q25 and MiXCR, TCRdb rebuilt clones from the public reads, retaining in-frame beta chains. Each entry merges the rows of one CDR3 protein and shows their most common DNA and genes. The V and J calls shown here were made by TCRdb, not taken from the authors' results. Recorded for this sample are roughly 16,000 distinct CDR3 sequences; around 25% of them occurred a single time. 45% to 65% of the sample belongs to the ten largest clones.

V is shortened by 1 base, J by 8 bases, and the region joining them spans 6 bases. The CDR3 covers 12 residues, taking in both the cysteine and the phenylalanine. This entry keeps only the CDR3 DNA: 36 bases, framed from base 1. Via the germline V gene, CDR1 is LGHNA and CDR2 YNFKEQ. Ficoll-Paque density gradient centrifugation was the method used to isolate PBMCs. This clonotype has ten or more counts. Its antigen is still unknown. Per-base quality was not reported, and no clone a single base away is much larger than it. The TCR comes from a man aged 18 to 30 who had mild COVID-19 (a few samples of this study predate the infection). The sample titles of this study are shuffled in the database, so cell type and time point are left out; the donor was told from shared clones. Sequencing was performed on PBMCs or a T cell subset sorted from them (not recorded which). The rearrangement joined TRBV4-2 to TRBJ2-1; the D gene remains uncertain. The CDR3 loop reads CASSQGWDEQFF. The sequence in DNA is TGTGCCAGCAGCCAAGGATGGGATGAGCAGTTCTTC.